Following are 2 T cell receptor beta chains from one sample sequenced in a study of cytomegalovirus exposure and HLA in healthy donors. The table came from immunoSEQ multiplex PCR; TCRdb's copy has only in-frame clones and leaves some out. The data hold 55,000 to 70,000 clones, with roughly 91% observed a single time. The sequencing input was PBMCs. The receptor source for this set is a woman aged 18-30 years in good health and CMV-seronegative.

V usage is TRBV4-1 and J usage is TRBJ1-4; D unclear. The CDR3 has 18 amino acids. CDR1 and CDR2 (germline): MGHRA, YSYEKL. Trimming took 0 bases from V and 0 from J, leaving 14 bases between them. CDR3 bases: TGCGCCAGCAGCCAAGAGGAGAAAGACGAGGCAACTAATGAAAAACTGTTTTTT. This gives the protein CASSQEEKDEATNEKLFF.

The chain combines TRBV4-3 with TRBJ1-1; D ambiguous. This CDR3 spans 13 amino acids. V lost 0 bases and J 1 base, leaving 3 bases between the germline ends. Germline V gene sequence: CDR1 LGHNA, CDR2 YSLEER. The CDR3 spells CASSQDRNTEAFF. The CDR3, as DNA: TGCGCCAGCAGCCAAGATCGGAACACTGAAGCTTTCTTT.